The 22 T cell receptor beta chains presented below share a single source sample, sequenced in a study of cytomegalovirus exposure and HLA in healthy donors. PCR was performed using 60 Vbeta and 13 Jbeta primers. Repertoires were generated with immunoSEQ multiplex PCR, while TCRdb's copy carries only in-frame clones and drops some. The table includes roughly 120,000 clones, around three quarters detected once. Sequencing was performed on PBMCs. The receptors here all came from a man aged 18-30 years in good health and CMV-seropositive.

On this clone itself: The junction does not match germline at one end; this may be a read error. The chain recombines TRBV10-3 with TRBJ1-1; TRBD1 is a possible D gene (5 bases). The CDR3 consists of 13 residues. The germline gives CDR1 ENHRY, CDR2 SYGVKD. This chain's CDR3 is CASSYSGDTEAFF. In DNA form, the CDR3 reads TGTGCCAGCAGTTACTCGGGGGACACTGAAGCTTTCTTT.

The genes are TRBV19 and TRBJ2-7; 7 positions agree with TRBD1. This CDR3 comprises 14 residues. The germline gives CDR1 LNHDA, CDR2 SQIVND (reference sequence). After removal of 6 bases from V and 4 bases from J, the junction contained 9 bases not matched to a gene. The CDR3, as DNA: TGTGCCAGTAGCCAGGATGGGACAGCATACGAGCAGTACTTC. Its protein is CASSQDGTAYEQYF.

The J gene is TRBJ2-3, the V gene TRBV6-4; the D gene is possibly TRBD2 (7 bases). V was pared by 5 bases and J by 6 bases, with 15 bases between. The CDR3 has 14 amino acids. Germline loops: CDR1 MRHNA, CDR2 SNTAGT. CDR3 sequence (DNA): TGTGCCAGCAGTTCTATGGCGGGGGCGGATACGCAGTATTTT. Translated, it gives CASSSMAGADTQYF.

This clone was picked up one time. The chain is built from TRBV5-4 and TRBJ1-2; 7 bases line up with TRBD1. V shed 5 bases, J shed 2 bases, and the junction held 3 bases outside the gene matches. CDR1 is SGHNT, CDR2 YYREEE, per germline (reference sequence). CDR3 length equals 13 residues. The CDR3 region is CASSPTGNYGYTF. The DNA for the CDR3 is TGTGCCAGCAGTCCGACAGGGAACTATGGCTACACCTTC.

This chain joins TRBV7-2 and TRBJ1-1; 8 bases line up with TRBD1. The CDR3 is 14 amino acids. Per the germline V gene, CDR1 is SGHTA and CDR2 is FQGNSA. Unmatched junction bases numbered 2, after V lost 4 bases and J lost 1 base. The CDR3 loop is CASSWGQANTEAFF. As DNA, the CDR3 is TGTGCCAGCAGCTGGGGACAGGCGAACACTGAAGCTTTCTTT.

This rearrangement joins TRBV10-3 to TRBJ1-4, with 8 positions matching TRBD1. CDR3 length: 13 amino acids. Germline CDR1 ENHRY, CDR2 SYGVKD. Losses at the gene ends were 7 bases for V and 4 bases for J; bases not matched to a gene: 2. For the CDR3, the DNA is TGTGCCATCACAGGGGGCCTTAATGAAAAACTGTTTTTT. It yields the protein CAITGGLNEKLFF.

The chain carries TRBV14 and TRBJ2-1, with D perhaps TRBD2 (6 bases). Deletions cut 4 bases from V and 4 bases from J, with 14 bases between. From germline, CDR1 is SGHDN and CDR2 FVKESK. The CDR3 sequence is 15 residues long. The CDR3 sequence: CASSPGVAVYNEQFF. CDR3 nucleotides: TGTGCCAGCAGCCCTGGGGTAGCGGTGTACAATGAGCAGTTCTTC. Full variable domain (remainder filled in from reference TRBV14 and TRBJ2-1): EAGVTQFPSHSVIEKGQTVTLRCDPISGHDNLYWYRRVMGKEIKFLLHFVKESKQDESGMPNNRFLAERTGGTYSTLKVQPAELEDSGVYFCASSPGVAVYNEQFFGPGTRLTVL.

The chain recombines TRBV6-5 with TRBJ2-7; 12 nucleotides agree with TRBD2. The CDR3 covers 15 residues. Germline V gives CDR1 MNHEY, CDR2 SVGAGI. J lost 2 bases, V lost 4 bases, and 3 bases had no gene match. Here the CDR3 DNA reads TGTGCCAGCAGTTCGCGGACTAGCGGGACCTACGAGCAGTACTTC. Translated: CASSSRTSGTYEQYF.

The chain combines TRBV10-3 with TRBJ2-5, with D unresolved. This CDR3 has 13 residues. With 3 bases removed from V and 2 bases from J, the gap between germline ends came to 7 bases. Germline V lookup: CDR1 ENHRY, CDR2 SYGVKD. The CDR3 protein is CAISEHGQETQYF. The CDR3 DNA follows: TGTGCCATCAGTGAACACGGGCAAGAGACCCAGTACTTC.

The genes are TRBV5-1 and TRBJ2-2; D not resolved. This CDR3 contains 16 residues. Trimming took off 0 bases at V and 3 bases at J, with 12 bases between the two ends. Germline V lookup: CDR1 SGHRS, CDR2 YFSETQ. The CDR3: CASSLVGRGDTGELFF. CDR3 nucleotide sequence: TGCGCCAGCAGCTTGGTAGGTAGAGGTGACACCGGGGAGCTGTTTTTT.

The chain has TRBV6-6 and TRBJ1-6, with TRBD1 matching 9 bases. Trimming at V came to 7 bases and at J to 9 bases, leaving 7 bases not matched to a gene. Germline V gene sequence: CDR1 MNHNY, CDR2 SVGAGI (reference sequence). CDR3 size: 14 residues. CDR3 nucleotide sequence: TGTGCCAGCATCCCCGGACAGGGGATTTCACCCCTCCACTTT. Amino acids: CASIPGQGISPLHF.

The J gene is TRBJ1-2, the V gene TRBV27; 10 positions match TRBD1. The germline V gene has CDR1 MNHEY and CDR2 SMNVEV (reference sequence). V was pared by 2 bases and J by 6 bases, with 3 bases of the junction left unmatched. This CDR3 comprises 14 residues. The CDR3 sequence is CASSLGTGVHGYTF. For the CDR3, the DNA is TGTGCCAGCAGTTTAGGGACAGGGGTGCATGGCTACACCTTC.

The chain employs TRBV7-2 and TRBJ2-3, with D hard to call. V was shortened by 5 bases and J by 3 bases, with 9 bases between the two germline ends. CDR1 is SGHTA and CDR2 is FQGNSA in the germline V gene. The CDR3 totals 13 residues. CDR3 nucleotide sequence: TGTGCCAGCAGCCCATACTCAACAGATACGCAGTATTTT. Its protein product is CASSPYSTDTQYF.

This clone was seen just once. The gene calls are TRBV6-5 and TRBJ2-7, with D possibly TRBD1 on 6 matching bases. CDR1 and CDR2 from the germline V gene are MNHEY and SVGAGI. The CDR3 is 14 residues long. With 6 bases removed from V and 3 bases from J, the gap between germline ends came to 15 bases. The CDR3 loop is CASRVGRGVYEQYF. The CDR3 DNA reads TGTGCCAGCAGGGTGGGCAGGGGTGTCTACGAGCAGTACTTC.

The V call is TRBV4-1, the J call TRBJ2-5, with TRBD1 matching over 8 bases. The closer fit of TRBJ2-7 to the DNA end suggests the J call may be wrong. Germline loops: CDR1 MGHRA, CDR2 YSYEKL. The CDR3 length is 16 residues. This CDR3 is CASSQGGTGEYYEQYF. CDR3 coding DNA: TGCGCCAGCAGCCAGGGCGGGACAGGAGAGTACTACGAGCAGTACTTC.

The chain is built from TRBV5-1 and TRBJ2-1; TRBD2 matches 10 bases. With 1 base clipped from V and 9 bases from J, the junction kept 7 bases outside the gene matches. The CDR3 covers 15 residues. The germline V gene encodes CDR1 SGHRS and CDR2 YFSETQ. This CDR3 reads CASSLSGRATGEQFF. DNA for the CDR3: TGCGCCAGCAGCTTGAGCGGGAGGGCCACTGGTGAGCAGTTCTTC.

V gene TRBV5-1 combines with J gene TRBJ1-3; 8 positions match TRBD1. Germline lookup yields CDR1 SGHRS and CDR2 YFSETQ. V was pared by 3 bases and J by 2 bases, with 13 bases of the junction left unmatched. This CDR3 region has 18 residues. The CDR3: CASSSQAGGLRAGNTIYF. In nucleotides, the CDR3 is TGCGCCAGCAGCTCCCAGGCAGGGGGCCTTCGGGCTGGAAACACCATATATTTT.

The rearrangement links TRBV5-6 to TRBJ2-3; 10 bases are a match to TRBD2. V gave up 0 bases and J gave up 3 bases; unmatched junction bases: 7. CDR1 and CDR2 from the germline V gene are SGHDT and YYEEEE. CDR3 length equals 17 residues. CDR3 sequence reads: CASSLAAILAGTDTQYF. In DNA form, the CDR3 reads TGTGCCAGCAGCTTGGCTGCTATACTAGCGGGAACAGATACGCAGTATTTT. The full variable domain, in which reference TRBV5-6 and TRBJ2-3 provide the parts outside the CDR3, is DAGVTQSPTHLIKTRGQQVTLRCSPKSGHDTVSWYQQALGQGPQFIFQYYEEEERQRGNFPDRFSGHQFPNYSSELNVNALLLGDSALYLCASSLAAILAGTDTQYFGPGTRLTVL.

The V call is TRBV7-9, the J call TRBJ2-6; 7 bases line up with TRBD1. Germline CDR1 is SEHNR and CDR2 is FQNEAQ (reference sequence). V lost 10 bases, J lost 4 bases, and 13 bases stayed unmatched. The length of the CDR3 is 16 residues. CDR3 sequence: CATQTGELSGANVLTF. The CDR3 coding sequence is TGTGCCACCCAAACAGGGGAGCTCTCGGGGGCCAACGTCCTGACTTTC.

The rearrangement links TRBV19 to TRBJ2-7; 7 bases align to TRBD2. V lost 3 bases, J lost 7 bases, and 15 bases stayed unmatched. CDR1 is LNHDA, CDR2 SQIVND, per germline (reference sequence). There are 16 residues in the CDR3. As DNA, the CDR3 is TGTGCCAGTAGTATGACTCCGGGACTATCCCGCGGAGAGCAGTACTTC. Protein sequence: CASSMTPGLSRGEQYF.

This clone was detected only once. V usage is TRBV28 and J usage is TRBJ1-1, with TRBD1 matching over 9 bases. Unmatched junction bases numbered 11, after V lost 5 bases and J lost 1 base. The CDR3 contains 17 residues. Germline V gene lookup returns CDR1 MDHEN and CDR2 SYDVKM. The CDR3 is CASSRGTGRITNTEAFF. CDR3 DNA: TGTGCCAGCAGTCGAGGGACAGGGAGGATTACGAACACTGAAGCTTTCTTT.

This clone was seen only once. This chain connects TRBV30 to TRBJ2-5, with 9 bases lining up with TRBD1. With V trimmed by 5 bases and J by 7 bases, 20 bases remained unmatched. In germline, CDR1 is GTSNPN, CDR2 SVGIG (reference sequence). This CDR3 has 17 amino acids. The CDR3 bases are TGTGCCTGGTTAGGACCGGGACAGGGAATTTTTTTGGGGACCCAGTACTTC. It encodes CAWLGPGQGIFLGTQYF.